The 26 T cell receptor beta chains below come from one sample, sequenced in a study of T-cell reconstitution after alpha-beta-depleted transplantation in children. Preparation of the TCRbeta library was carried out with unique molecular identifiers. TCRdb reprocessed the PCR reads via MiXCR and lists one record per CDR3 protein. Seen here are over 550,000 distinct CDR3 sequences, more than 9% observed once, and the top ten hold less than 5%. The sequencing used PBMCs from the stem cell graft donor, collected from the stem cell graft. The origin of the receptors is a human donor who donated a stem cell graft to a child with acute myeloid leukemia.

On this clonotype itself: A junction end diverges from the germline sequence, so it may reflect a read error. DNA for the CDR3: TGTGCCAGCGGAGGGATCATAAGGGCGGGAGGGCGGCTCTTC. It codes for CASGGIIRAGGRLF. The chain recombines TRBV28 with TRBJ2-1; 9 nucleotides align to TRBD2. Germline-derived CDR1 and CDR2 are MDHEN and SYDVKM. This CDR3 is 14 amino acids long.

This chain links TRBV29-1 with TRBJ2-3; D remains unclear. V gave up 0 bases and J gave up 4 bases, with 17 bases separating them. The CDR3 consists of 16 residues. Germline CDR1 and CDR2: SQVTM and ANQGSEA. CDR3 in DNA: TGCAGCGTTGAAGAAGTGAGGCGTCGGAACCCAGATACGCAGTATTTT. Protein sequence: CSVEEVRRRNPDTQYF.

The chain uses TRBV6-2 or TRBV6-3 and TRBJ2-7, with D maybe TRBD1 (6 bases). This CDR3 region has 17 residues. The germline gives CDR1 MNHEY, CDR2 SVGEGT. V was pared by 7 bases and J by 3 bases, with 25 bases between. As DNA, the CDR3 is TGTGCCAGCAACCCCCCAAGCAACAGGGTTGGGATCTACGAGCAGTACTTC. Its protein product is CASNPPSNRVGIYEQYF.

This clonotype has more than one count but fewer than ten. The chain employs TRBV6-1 and TRBJ2-7; the D gene could be TRBD1 or TRBD2 (5 bases each). This CDR3 is built from 16 residues. Germline V gene data show CDR1 as MNHNS and CDR2 as SASEGT. The V and J ends lost 5 bases and 5 bases respectively, with 22 bases between them. The CDR3 protein is CASSTGRLRTHDEQYF. CDR3 in DNA: TGTGCCAGCAGTACGGGACGGCTTCGGACCCACGACGAGCAGTACTTC.

The CDR3 DNA follows: TGTGCCAGCAGCGTAGTAAGTCAGGGCCCGACCGGGGAGCTGTTTTTT. This sequence encodes CASSVVSQGPTGELFF. This chain connects TRBV9 to TRBJ2-2; D perhaps matches TRBD1 (5 bases). The V gene's germline CDR1 is SGDLS and CDR2 YYNGEE. The CDR3 has 16 residues. V gave up 0 bases and J gave up 5 bases, with 14 bases separating them.

The gene calls are TRBV9 and TRBJ1-1; D gene uncertain. The CDR3 contains 14 residues. V dropped 0 bases and J dropped 8 bases, with 14 bases sitting between them. Per germline, CDR1 SGDLS and CDR2 YYNGEE. The CDR3 DNA reads TGTGCCAGCAGCGTAGTTGGGAGTCCCCGCGAAGCTTTCTTT. Translated, it gives CASSVVGSPREAFF.

Many counts were recorded for this clonotype. V usage is TRBV5-1 and J usage is TRBJ2-1; TRBD2 aligns across 7 bases. Germline-derived CDR1 and CDR2 are SGHRS and YFSETQ. Losses at the gene ends were 3 bases for V and 0 bases for J; bases not matched to a gene: 3. This CDR3 comprises 15 residues. The CDR3 region has the DNA TGCGCCAGCAGCTCGAGCGGGACCTCCTACAATGAGCAGTTCTTC. This sequence encodes CASSSSGTSYNEQFF.

The J gene is TRBJ2-1, the V gene TRBV5-1; 9 bases map to TRBD2. Germline V CDR1 and CDR2: SGHRS, YFSETQ. The length of the CDR3 is 16 residues. V lost 4 bases and J lost 7; bases outside the gene matches: 12. The CDR3 region has the DNA TGCGCCAGCAGCCCGCCCTTAGCGGGAGTGGGGAATGAGCAGTTCTTC. Residues: CASSPPLAGVGNEQFF.

This clonotype showed up many times. V usage is TRBV10-3 and J usage is TRBJ2-3; the match to TRBD2 covers 8 bases. The CDR3 runs 14 residues. The V segment lost 8 bases and the J segment 2 bases; nucleotides outside the gene matches: 6. Germline V gene sequence: CDR1 ENHRY, CDR2 SYGVKD. The CDR3: CAISEREFTDTQYF. CDR3 nucleotides: TGTGCCATCTCTGAGCGGGAGTTCACAGATACGCAGTATTTT.

The chain is built from TRBV4-2 and TRBJ2-7; TRBD2 is a possible D gene (5 bases). Germline V gene data show CDR1 as LGHNA and CDR2 as YNFKEQ. This CDR3 is built from 14 residues. Trimming removed 1 base from V and 0 bases from J, with 7 bases in between. CDR3 bases: TGTGCCAGCAGCCAAGGGACTGACTCCTACGAGCAGTACTTC. This codes for CASSQGTDSYEQYF.

In its sample, this clonotype was seen a few times. The chain links TRBV5-1 to TRBJ2-2; D is ambiguous. The ends were cut back, 5 bases at V and 7 bases at J, with 6 bases in the middle. Per the germline V gene, CDR1 is SGHRS and CDR2 is YFSETQ. The CDR3 has 11 amino acids. The CDR3, as DNA: TGCGCCAGCAGTGGGTTCGGGGAGCTGTTTTTT. Amino acids: CASSGFGELFF.

The sample holds many counts of this clonotype. A read error may produce the germline difference seen at one junction end. The J gene is TRBJ2-1, the V gene TRBV11-2; D might be TRBD1 or TRBD2, each matching 7 bases. The CDR3 is made up of 12 amino acids. Germline CDR1 is SGHAT and CDR2 is FQNNGV. CDR3 DNA: TGTGCCAGCAGCCTAGGGGGCGGGGGCTTGATCTTC. It specifies CASSLGGGGLIF. The full variable domain, rest sourced from reference TRBV11-2 and TRBJ2-1, is EAGVAQSPRYKIIEKRQSVAFWCNPISGHATLYWYQQILGQGPKLLIQFQNNGVVDDSQLPKDRFSAERLKGVDSTLKIQPAKLEDSAVYLCASSLGGGGLIFGPGTRLTVL.

In this sample, this clonotype turned up many times. This chain uses TRBV29-1 with TRBJ1-1; TRBD1 matches at 8 bases. The germline V gene has CDR1 SQVTM and CDR2 ANQGSEA. Unmatched junction bases numbered 4, after V lost 7 bases and J lost 0 bases. The CDR3 has 13 residues. Written as DNA, the CDR3 is TGCAGCGCCTCACAGGGGGTGAACACTGAAGCTTTCTTT. This encodes CSASQGVNTEAFF.

The rearrangement uses TRBV10-2 and TRBJ2-2, with D unresolved. V lost 2 bases and J 2 bases, leaving 6 bases between the germline ends. The CDR3 is made up of 14 amino acids. CDR1 and CDR2 (germline): WSHSY, SAAADI. CDR3 bases: TGCGCCAGCAGTGAGAGCCAAAACACCGGGGAGCTGTTTTTT. This codes for CASSESQNTGELFF.

Only a few counts were recorded for this clonotype. The J gene is TRBJ2-1, the V gene TRBV20-1; no reliable D call. Germline V CDR1 and CDR2: DFQATT, SNEGSKA (reference sequence). V was trimmed by 3 bases and J by 8 bases, leaving 5 bases between them. This CDR3 is built from 10 residues. CDR3 sequence reads: CSAREDEQFF. Written as DNA, the CDR3 is TGCAGTGCTAGGGAAGATGAGCAGTTCTTC.

This clonotype was recorded at least ten times. J is TRBJ2-7 and V is TRBV20-1, with 9 nucleotides matching TRBD1. CDR1 and CDR2 from the germline V gene are DFQATT and SNEGSKA (reference sequence). This CDR3 region has 15 residues. V was clipped by 0 bases and J by 4 bases; unmatched bases: 7. The CDR3 DNA follows: TGCAGTGCTAGAGATGGACAGGGGCGGGAATACGAGCAGTACTTC. Protein: CSARDGQGREYEQYF.

The chain recombines TRBV6-2 or TRBV6-3 with TRBJ2-1, with TRBD2 matching over 13 bases. From germline, CDR1 is MNHEY and CDR2 SVGEGT. This CDR3 comprises 18 residues. The J segment lost 2 bases and the V segment lost 5 bases, leaving 9 bases of the junction unmatched. The CDR3 here is CASSPSSGLAGTYNEQFF. CDR3 coding DNA: TGTGCCAGCAGTCCTAGCTCGGGACTAGCGGGAACCTACAATGAGCAGTTCTTC.

This clonotype was picked up a small number of times. The chain recombines TRBV7-2 with TRBJ2-7, with a tentative D call TRBD2 (5 bases). V was pared by 0 bases and J by 4 bases, with 13 bases between. CDR1 is SGHTA, CDR2 FQGNSA, per germline. CDR3 length: 15 residues. This chain's CDR3 is CASSLAGAVRYEQYF. The CDR3 coding sequence is TGTGCCAGCAGCTTAGCGGGAGCAGTGCGGTACGAGCAGTACTTC.

The V and J genes are TRBV7-2 and TRBJ2-5; 7 bases fit TRBD2. Germline loops: CDR1 SGHTA, CDR2 FQGNSA. This CDR3 comprises 15 residues. With 2 bases clipped from V and 4 bases from J, the junction kept 7 bases outside the gene matches. CDR3 nucleotide sequence: TGTGCCAGCAGCTTAAACCTCCCGGGAGGAGAGACCCAGTACTTC. Amino acids: CASSLNLPGGETQYF.

This clonotype occurred a few times. This chain links TRBV4-3 with TRBJ2-3, with 8 bases lining up with TRBD1. Looked up from germline, CDR1 is LGHNA and CDR2 is YSLEER. The J segment lost 2 bases and the V segment lost 4 bases, leaving 5 bases of the junction unmatched. The CDR3 contains 15 residues. CDR3 residues: CASSLRTGFTDTQYF. The DNA of the CDR3 is TGCGCCAGCAGCCTACGGACAGGGTTCACAGATACGCAGTATTTT.

This clonotype was observed a few times. This chain connects TRBV7-2 to TRBJ2-3; D uncertain. CDR1 SGHTA and CDR2 FQGNSA come from the germline V gene. The ends were cut back, 3 bases at V and 0 bases at J, with 10 bases in the middle. This CDR3 contains 15 residues. The CDR3: CASSFLGTSTDTQYF. CDR3 bases: TGTGCCAGCAGCTTTTTGGGCACAAGCACAGATACGCAGTATTTT. The complete variable domain, with remaining parts taken from reference TRBV7-2 and TRBJ2-3, reads GAGVSQSPSNKVTEKGKDVELRCDPISGHTALYWYRQSLGQGLEFLIYFQGNSAPDKSGLPSDRFSAERTGGSVSTLTIQRTQQEDSAVYLCASSFLGTSTDTQYFGPGTRLTVL.

This clonotype was seen ten or more times. The chain employs TRBV27 and TRBJ2-7, with 9 nucleotides matching TRBD1. CDR3 size: 19 residues. The V gene's germline CDR1 is MNHEY and CDR2 SMNVEV (reference sequence). J gave up 4 bases and V 3 bases, and 19 bases lay outside the gene matches. The CDR3 loop reads CASSFISGIPDRGLYEQYF. For the CDR3, the DNA is TGTGCCAGCAGTTTCATCTCCGGCATCCCGGACAGGGGTTTGTACGAGCAGTACTTC.

This clonotype occurred a few times. This sequence joins TRBV4-1 and TRBJ2-5; D could derive from TRBD1 or TRBD2 (5 bases each). This CDR3 is built from 15 residues. The V end was cut by 0 bases, the J end by 4 bases, with 12 bases between. Germline assignment: CDR1 MGHRA and CDR2 YSYEKL. CDR3 sequence (DNA): TGCGCCAGCAGCCAAGATAGAGCCGGGGCAGAGACCCAGTACTTC. As protein: CASSQDRAGAETQYF.

This clonotype was counted between two and nine times. CDR3 DNA: TGTGCCAGCAGCCAGATTAGCGGAGGAAGCACAGATACGCAGTATTTT. Its protein is CASSQISGGSTDTQYF. The rearrangement joins TRBV3-1 to TRBJ2-3, with D possibly matching TRBD2 (6 bases). The CDR3 is made up of 16 amino acids. With 3 bases removed from V and 0 bases from J, the gap between germline ends came to 13 bases. Per the germline V gene, CDR1 is LGHDT and CDR2 is YNNKEL (reference sequence).

In its sample, this clonotype was seen many times. The chain combines TRBV10-3 with TRBJ2-6, with a tentative D call TRBD1 (5 bases). This CDR3 is built from 16 residues. CDR1 and CDR2 (germline): ENHRY, SYGVKD. The germline V and J ends were trimmed by 8 bases and 1 base, with 15 bases remaining between them. The CDR3 bases are TGTGCCATCTCCTTTGGACAAAGTTCTGGGGCCAACGTCCTGACTTTC. Translation gives CAISFGQSSGANVLTF.

The J gene is TRBJ2-1, the V gene TRBV6-2 or TRBV6-3, with 10 bases matching TRBD2. In germline, CDR1 is MNHEY, CDR2 SVGEGT. This CDR3 contains 15 residues. J was trimmed by 8 bases and V by 4 bases; bases with no gene match: 8. CDR3 sequence reads: CASSFEREGPYEQFF. The CDR3 nucleotides read TGTGCCAGCAGTTTTGAGCGGGAGGGCCCCTATGAGCAGTTCTTC.